One and the same sample provided the 12 T cell receptor beta chains below, sequenced in a study of blood T cells in healthy people across ages. With a J-beta primer mix and a sample-barcoded 5' primer, a second PCR ran 7 to 11 cycles. A single record per CDR3 protein comes from TCRdb applying MiXCR to the 5' RACE reads. Seen here are around 1.5 million distinct CDR3 sequences, about 40% observed once, and the top ten hold approximately 7.9%. The sample comprised blood. These receptors were obtained from a woman under 30 in good health.

This clonotype was detected many times. This chain connects TRBV4-1 to TRBJ2-7; 7 bases align to TRBD2. After removal of 4 bases from V and 4 bases from J, the junction contained 1 base not matched to a gene. The CDR3 spans 12 residues. Germline CDR1 reads MGHRA; CDR2 reads YSYEKL. This chain's CDR3 is CASSPAGYEQYF. The DNA for the CDR3 is TGCGCCAGCAGCCCAGCGGGATACGAGCAGTACTTC.

V and J are TRBV29-1 and TRBJ1-4, with TRBD1 as a possible D gene (5 bases). Trimming stripped 0 bases from V and 6 bases from J, with 14 bases between. The CDR3 has 15 residues. Germline V gene data show CDR1 as SQVTM and CDR2 as ANQGSEA. The CDR3 bases are TGCAGCGTTGAAGAAATTCAGGGAGGGGATGAAAAACTGTTTTTT. Translation: CSVEEIQGGDEKLFF.

V gene TRBV29-1 combines with J gene TRBJ1-1; D perhaps matches TRBD1 (5 bases). The CDR3 totals 12 residues. V was shortened by 3 bases and J by 8 bases, with 13 bases between the two germline ends. The germline V gene encodes CDR1 SQVTM and CDR2 ANQGSEA. The CDR3 bases are TGCAGCGTTGACAGGGATTCCTCCGAAGCTTTCTTT. It yields the protein CSVDRDSSEAFF.

The chain recombines TRBV12-3 or TRBV12-4 with TRBJ2-7, with D tentatively TRBD2 (6 bases). The CDR3 runs 16 residues. Deletions cut 5 bases from V and 2 bases from J, with 19 bases between. The chain's CDR3 is CASSPGAGSGTYEQYF. In DNA, the CDR3 is TGTGCCAGCAGTCCCGGAGCGGGTTCAGGTACCTACGAGCAGTACTTC.

The chain is built from TRBV29-1 and TRBJ1-3; D ambiguous. V was cut by 6 bases and J by 1 base, with 10 bases left in between. Germline-derived CDR1 and CDR2 are SQVTM and ANQGSEA. The CDR3 contains 13 residues. The CDR3 sequence: CSVVSPSGNTIYF. The CDR3, as DNA: TGCAGCGTCGTCAGTCCGTCTGGAAACACCATATATTTT.

This sequence joins TRBV20-1 and TRBJ2-7; 7 nucleotides match TRBD1. After removal of 5 bases from V and 2 bases from J, the junction contained 3 bases not matched to a gene. The germline V gene encodes CDR1 DFQATT and CDR2 SNEGSKA (reference sequence). This CDR3 has 12 amino acids. CDR3 nucleotides: TGCAGTGCTTCCGACAGGGCCTACGAGCAGTACTTC. It translates to CSASDRAYEQYF.

The chain links TRBV30 to TRBJ2-5, with 7 bases aligning to TRBD2. The DNA end favors TRBJ2-7, so the J call may be wrong. The CDR3 spans 14 residues. Germline CDR1 and CDR2: GTSNPN and SVGIG (reference sequence). This CDR3 is CAWREFREGDEQYF. In nucleotides, the CDR3 is TGTGCCTGGAGGGAGTTCAGGGAGGGCGACGAGCAGTACTTC.

The CDR3 loop is CASIQYTGGDGYTF. CDR3 coding DNA: TGTGCCAGCATCCAATACACAGGGGGGGACGGCTACACCTTC. The genes are TRBV2 and TRBJ1-2; 8 bases agree with TRBD1. This CDR3 has 14 residues. Germline-derived CDR1 and CDR2 are SNHLY and FYNNEI. With V trimmed by 7 bases and J by 8 bases, 12 bases remained unmatched.

A word on this clonotype: One base away lies a much larger clone, so this may be a sequencing read error. The CDR3 protein is CASSFRGLAGFSTGTQYF. The CDR3 bases are TGTGCCAGCAGCTTTCGGGGACTAGCGGGGTTTAGCACAGGTACGCAGTATTTT. The chain employs TRBV7-2 and TRBJ2-3; the match to TRBD2 covers 13 bases. The CDR3 runs 18 residues. Germline values: CDR1 SGHTA, CDR2 FQGNSA.

In regard to this clonotype: One junction end does not reproduce the germline sequence, and a read error may be involved. The chain couples TRBV7-8 to TRBJ2-1, with a possible D match to TRBD2 (6 bases). CDR1 and CDR2 from the germline V gene are SGHVS and FQNEAQ. The CDR3 extends over 13 amino acids. The CDR3 nucleotides are TGTGCCAGCAGCGTAGCGGTAGACAATGAGCAGTTCTTC. Translating it yields CASSVAVDNEQFF. The complete variable domain, with remaining parts taken from reference TRBV7-8 and TRBJ2-1, reads GAGVSQSPRYKVAKRGQDVALRCDPISGHVSLFWYQQALGQGPEFLTYFQNEAQLDKSGLPSDRFFAERPEGSVSTLKIQRTQQEDSAVYLCASSVAVDNEQFFGPGTRLTVL.

This clonotype came up once. The chain joins TRBV19 to TRBJ2-1, with D unresolved. Germline CDR1 reads LNHDA; CDR2 reads SQIVND (reference sequence). The CDR3 covers 15 residues. Trimming stripped 6 bases from V and 2 bases from J, with 14 bases between. The CDR3 DNA sequence: TGTGCCAGTAGCATCTACGGGTCTCCCTACAATGAGCAGTTCTTC. Protein product: CASSIYGSPYNEQFF.

This clonotype was detected only a few times. The gene calls are TRBV2 and TRBJ2-7, with 10 bases fitting TRBD2. This CDR3 is built from 16 residues. CDR1 is SNHLY, CDR2 FYNNEI, per germline. V dropped 2 bases and J dropped 1; count of bases not matched to a gene: 5. CDR3 protein: CASSETSGTPSYEQYF. The CDR3, as DNA: TGTGCCAGCAGTGAAACTAGCGGGACCCCATCCTACGAGCAGTACTTC. Full variable domain (outside the CDR3, taken from reference TRBV2 and TRBJ2-7): EPEVTQTPSHQVTQMGQEVILRCVPISNHLYFYWYRQILGQKVEFLVSFYNNEISEKSEIFDDQFSVERPDGSNFTLKIRSTKLEDSAMYFCASSETSGTPSYEQYFGPGTRLTVT.